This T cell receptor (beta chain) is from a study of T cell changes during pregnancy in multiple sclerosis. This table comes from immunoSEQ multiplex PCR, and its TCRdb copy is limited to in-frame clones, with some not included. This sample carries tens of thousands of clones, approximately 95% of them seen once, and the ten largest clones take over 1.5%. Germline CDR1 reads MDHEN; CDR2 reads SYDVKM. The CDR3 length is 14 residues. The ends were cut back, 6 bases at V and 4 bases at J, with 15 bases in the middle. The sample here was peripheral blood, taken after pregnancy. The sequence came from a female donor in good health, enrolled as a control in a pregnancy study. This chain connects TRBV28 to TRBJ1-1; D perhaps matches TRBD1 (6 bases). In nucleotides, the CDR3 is TGTGCCAGCAGCCAAGGGGGAGTAGTCACTGAAGCTTTCTTT. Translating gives CASSQGGVVTEAFF. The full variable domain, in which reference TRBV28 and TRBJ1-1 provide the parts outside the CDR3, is DVKVTQSSRYLVKRTGEKVFLECVQDMDHENMFWYRQDPGLGLRLIYFSYDVKMKEKGDIPEGYSVSREKKERFSLILESASTNQTSMYLCASSQGGVVTEAFFGQGTRLTVV.